Listed below are T cell receptor beta chains from one sample, sequenced in a study of T cell changes during pregnancy in multiple sclerosis. Generated by immunoSEQ multiplex PCR, the TCRdb table keeps only in-frame clones and is missing some. Counted here are some 110,000 clones, more than 85% occurring once; the ten biggest clones make up more than 1.5%. The source material was peripheral blood, sampled in the third trimester of pregnancy. The receptors were gathered from a female donor with multiple sclerosis, enrolled in a pregnancy study. Each CDR3 is given without its conserved first and last residue.

v_call	j_call	cdr3_aa
TRBV7-9	TRBJ1-2	ASSLGTGIYGYT
TRBV28	TRBJ1-5	ASSPGRRQGSYSNQPQH
TRBV5-5	TRBJ1-2	ASSLGQGLDYGYT
TRBV5-1	TRBJ2-7	ASSLEQGPYEQY
TRBV6-1	TRBJ2-7	ASSALLAGVSEQY
TRBV28	TRBJ2-2	ATQLRGLAGIGELF
TRBV5-6	TRBJ2-1	ASRGIGGGSYNEQF
TRBV19	TRBJ1-3	ASSIVLRFSGNTIY
TRBV5-1	TRBJ1-2	ASSEHPGTVYGYT
TRBV18	TRBJ2-5	ASSLDRQETQY
TRBV10-3	TRBJ2-1	AISEGTSGIGDEQF
TRBV6-1	TRBJ1-5	ASRIRTGGNQPQH
TRBV19	TRBJ2-3	ASSALAGGVGTDTQY
TRBV27	TRBJ2-1	ASSSSRTNNEQF
TRBV5-8	TRBJ2-7	ASSLSHEQY
TRBV28	TRBJ1-5	ASVRGIFSNQPQH
TRBV29-1	TRBJ1-2	SVGRGTNYGYT
TRBV2	TRBJ1-2	ASTLDRDYGYT
TRBV13	TRBJ2-7	ASSLGTGGPSGEQY
TRBV7-2	TRBJ2-5	ASSSVVVQETQY
TRBV27	TRBJ2-7	ASSLRGQGSYEQY
TRBV5-1	TRBJ2-7	ASSFSEVGQGYEQY
TRBV30	TRBJ1-2	ALTGGRYGYT
TRBV9	TRBJ1-2	ASNEGTYGYT
TRBV4-2	TRBJ2-3	ASSQDPSFTDTQY
TRBV2	TRBJ2-3	ASRRLAGGLGDTQY
TRBV7-9	TRBJ2-5	ASSPRMTGKETQY
TRBV5-6	TRBJ2-7	ASSLGIDVQY
TRBV29-1	TRBJ2-5	SAGGLAGQETQY
TRBV6-1	TRBJ2-6	ASSEANRGPFSGANVLT
TRBV18	TRBJ2-7	ASSPPWQGARDEQY
TRBV20-1	TRBJ2-1	SATAINEQF
TRBV28	TRBJ2-1	ASSLREQF
TRBV9	TRBJ1-2	ASSVDGLNYGYT
TRBV27	TRBJ1-5	ASRHDRYSNQPQH
TRBV5-1	TRBJ1-2	ASSRSSTGHPAGGYT
TRBV28	TRBJ2-6	ASSLENILARSSGANVLT
TRBV6-1	TRBJ1-5	ASSIQGNQPQH
TRBV2	TRBJ2-5	ASGVSGEETQY
TRBV4-1	TRBJ2-4	ASSQEPGQGEISKNIQY
TRBV7-6	TRBJ2-3	ASSFGLAGTDTQY
TRBV28	TRBJ1-6	ASSFSDRGVSPLH